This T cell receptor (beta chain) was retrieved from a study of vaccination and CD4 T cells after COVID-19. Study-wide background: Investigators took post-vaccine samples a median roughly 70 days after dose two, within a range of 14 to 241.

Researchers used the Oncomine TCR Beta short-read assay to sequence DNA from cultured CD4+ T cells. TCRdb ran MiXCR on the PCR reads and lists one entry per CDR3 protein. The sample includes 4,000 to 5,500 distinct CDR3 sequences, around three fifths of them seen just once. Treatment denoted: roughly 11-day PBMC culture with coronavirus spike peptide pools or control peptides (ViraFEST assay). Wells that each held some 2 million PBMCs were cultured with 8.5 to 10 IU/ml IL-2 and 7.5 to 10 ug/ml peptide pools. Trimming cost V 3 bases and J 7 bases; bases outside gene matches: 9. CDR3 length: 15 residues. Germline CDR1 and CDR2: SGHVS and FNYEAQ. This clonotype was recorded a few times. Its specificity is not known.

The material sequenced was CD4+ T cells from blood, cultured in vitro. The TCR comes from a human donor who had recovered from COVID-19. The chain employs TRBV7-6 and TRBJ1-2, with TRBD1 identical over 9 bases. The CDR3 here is CASSLVQQGASGYTF. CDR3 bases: TGTGCCAGCAGCTTGGTTCAACAGGGGGCCAGTGGCTACACCTTC.